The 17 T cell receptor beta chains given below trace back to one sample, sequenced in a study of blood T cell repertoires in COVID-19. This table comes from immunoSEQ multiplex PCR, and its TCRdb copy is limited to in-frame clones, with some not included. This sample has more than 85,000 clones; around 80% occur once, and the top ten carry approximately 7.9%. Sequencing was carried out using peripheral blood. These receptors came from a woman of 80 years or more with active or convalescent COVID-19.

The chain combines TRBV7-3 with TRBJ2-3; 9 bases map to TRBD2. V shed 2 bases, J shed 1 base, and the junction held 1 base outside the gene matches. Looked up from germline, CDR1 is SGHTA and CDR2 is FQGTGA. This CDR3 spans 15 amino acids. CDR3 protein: CASSLGLARTDTQYF. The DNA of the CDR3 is TGTGCCAGCAGCTTAGGACTAGCGCGCACAGATACGCAGTATTTT.

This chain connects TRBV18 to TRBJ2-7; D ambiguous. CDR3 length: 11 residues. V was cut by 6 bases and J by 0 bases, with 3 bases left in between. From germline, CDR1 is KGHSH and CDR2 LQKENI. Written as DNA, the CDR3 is TGTGCCAGCTCCAGCTCCTACGAGCAGTACTTC. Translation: CASSSSYEQYF.

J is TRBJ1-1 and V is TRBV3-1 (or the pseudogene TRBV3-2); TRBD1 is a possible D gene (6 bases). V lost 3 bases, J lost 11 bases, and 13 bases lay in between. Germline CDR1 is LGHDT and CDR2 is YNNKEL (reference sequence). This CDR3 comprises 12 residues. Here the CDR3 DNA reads TGTGCCAGCAGCCAGTCGGACAGATATGCTTTCTTT. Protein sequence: CASSQSDRYAFF.

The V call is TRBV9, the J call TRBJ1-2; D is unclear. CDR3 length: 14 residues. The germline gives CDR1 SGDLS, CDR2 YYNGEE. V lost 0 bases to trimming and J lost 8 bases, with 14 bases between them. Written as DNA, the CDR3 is TGTGCCAGCAGCGTAGTGGGCGATGGCGACGGCTACACCTTC. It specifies CASSVVGDGDGYTF.

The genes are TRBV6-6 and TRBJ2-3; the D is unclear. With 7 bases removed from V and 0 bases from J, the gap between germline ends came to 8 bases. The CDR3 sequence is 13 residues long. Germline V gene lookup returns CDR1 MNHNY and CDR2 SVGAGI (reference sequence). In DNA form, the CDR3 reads TGTGCCAGCATAAGAGTTAGCACAGATACGCAGTATTTT. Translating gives CASIRVSTDTQYF.

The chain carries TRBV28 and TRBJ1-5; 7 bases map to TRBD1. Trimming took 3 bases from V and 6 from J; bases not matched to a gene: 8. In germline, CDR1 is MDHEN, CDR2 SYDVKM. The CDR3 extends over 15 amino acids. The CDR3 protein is CASSFLPDRAQPQHF. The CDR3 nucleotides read TGTGCCAGCAGTTTCCTCCCCGACAGGGCTCAGCCCCAGCATTTT.

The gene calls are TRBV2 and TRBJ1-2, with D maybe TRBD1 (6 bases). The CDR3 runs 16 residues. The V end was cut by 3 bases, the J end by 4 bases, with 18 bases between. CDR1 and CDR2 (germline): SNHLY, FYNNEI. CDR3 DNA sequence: TGTGCCAGCAGTGAGTCATCCGCCCGACAGGCCTATGGCTACACCTTC. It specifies CASSESSARQAYGYTF.

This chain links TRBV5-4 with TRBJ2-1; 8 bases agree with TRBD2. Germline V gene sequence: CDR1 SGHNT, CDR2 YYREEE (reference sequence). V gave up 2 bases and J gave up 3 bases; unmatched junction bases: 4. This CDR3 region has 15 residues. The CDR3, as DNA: TGTGCCAGCAGCTTCGCCGGGACTAGCTACAATGAGCAGTTCTTC. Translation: CASSFAGTSYNEQFF. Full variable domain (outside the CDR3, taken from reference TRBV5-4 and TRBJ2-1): ETGVTQSPTHLIKTRGQQVTLRCSSQSGHNTVSWYQQALGQGPQFIFQYYREEENGRGNFPPRFSGLQFPNYSSELNVNALELDDSALYLCASSFAGTSYNEQFFGPGTRLTVL.

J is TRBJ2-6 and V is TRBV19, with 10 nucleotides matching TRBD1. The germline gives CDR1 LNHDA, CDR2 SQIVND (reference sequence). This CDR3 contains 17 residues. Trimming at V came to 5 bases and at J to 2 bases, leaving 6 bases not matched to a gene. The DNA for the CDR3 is TGTGCCAGTAGTCCGGGACAGGGGTTGGCTGGGGCCAACGTCCTGACTTTC. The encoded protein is CASSPGQGLAGANVLTF.

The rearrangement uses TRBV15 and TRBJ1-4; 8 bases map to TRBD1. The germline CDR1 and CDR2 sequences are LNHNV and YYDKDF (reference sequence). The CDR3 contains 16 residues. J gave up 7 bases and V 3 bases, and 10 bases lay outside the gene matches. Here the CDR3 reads CATSSSRRGRGEKLFF. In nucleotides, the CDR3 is TGTGCCACCAGCAGTTCCCGCAGGGGGCGCGGTGAAAAACTGTTTTTT.

CDR3 residues: CASSPDSTGELFF. DNA for the CDR3: TGTGCCAGCAGCCCCGACAGCACCGGGGAGCTGTTTTTT. This rearrangement joins TRBV3-1 (or the pseudogene TRBV3-2) to TRBJ2-2, with D possibly matching TRBD1 (5 bases). There are 13 residues in the CDR3. Trimming left V 4 bases short and J 4 bases short, with 7 bases between. The germline CDR1 and CDR2 sequences are LGHDT and YNNKEL (reference sequence).

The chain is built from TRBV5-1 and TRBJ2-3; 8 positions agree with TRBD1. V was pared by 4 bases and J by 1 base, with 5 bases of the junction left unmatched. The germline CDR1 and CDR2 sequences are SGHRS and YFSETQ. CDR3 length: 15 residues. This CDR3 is CASSPPGQGTDTQYF. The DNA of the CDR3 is TGCGCCAGCAGCCCCCCGGGACAGGGCACAGATACGCAGTATTTT.

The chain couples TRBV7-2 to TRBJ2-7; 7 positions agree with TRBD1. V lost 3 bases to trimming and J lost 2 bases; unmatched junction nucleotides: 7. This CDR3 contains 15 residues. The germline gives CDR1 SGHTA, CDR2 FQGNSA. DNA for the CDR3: TGTGCCAGCAGCTTCCGGGACAGCCGAGCCTACGAGCAGTACTTC. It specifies CASSFRDSRAYEQYF.

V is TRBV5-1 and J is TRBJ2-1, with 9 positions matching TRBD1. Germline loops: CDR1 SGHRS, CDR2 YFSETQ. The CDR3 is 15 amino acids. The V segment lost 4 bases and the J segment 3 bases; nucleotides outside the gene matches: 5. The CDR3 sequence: CASSPGTGIYNEQFF. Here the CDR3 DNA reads TGCGCCAGCAGCCCCGGGACAGGGATCTACAATGAGCAGTTCTTC.

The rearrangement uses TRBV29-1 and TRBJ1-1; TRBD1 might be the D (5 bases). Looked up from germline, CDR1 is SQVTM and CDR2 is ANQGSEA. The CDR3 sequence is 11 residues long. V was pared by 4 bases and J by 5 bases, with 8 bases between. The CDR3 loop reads CSVGGGTEAFF. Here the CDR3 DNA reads TGCAGCGTTGGCGGGGGAACTGAAGCTTTCTTT.

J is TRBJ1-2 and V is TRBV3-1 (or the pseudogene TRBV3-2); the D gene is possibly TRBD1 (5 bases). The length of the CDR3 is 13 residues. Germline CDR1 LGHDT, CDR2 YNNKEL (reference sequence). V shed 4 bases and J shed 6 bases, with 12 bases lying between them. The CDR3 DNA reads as TGTGCCAGCAGCCGTACAGGCCTCGATGGCTACACCTTC. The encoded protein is CASSRTGLDGYTF.

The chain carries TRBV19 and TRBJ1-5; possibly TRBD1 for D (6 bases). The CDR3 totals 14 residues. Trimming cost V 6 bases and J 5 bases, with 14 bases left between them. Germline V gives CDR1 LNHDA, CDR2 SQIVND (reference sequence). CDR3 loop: CASRDLDSYQPQHF. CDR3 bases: TGTGCCAGTAGGGACTTGGACAGCTATCAGCCCCAGCATTTT.